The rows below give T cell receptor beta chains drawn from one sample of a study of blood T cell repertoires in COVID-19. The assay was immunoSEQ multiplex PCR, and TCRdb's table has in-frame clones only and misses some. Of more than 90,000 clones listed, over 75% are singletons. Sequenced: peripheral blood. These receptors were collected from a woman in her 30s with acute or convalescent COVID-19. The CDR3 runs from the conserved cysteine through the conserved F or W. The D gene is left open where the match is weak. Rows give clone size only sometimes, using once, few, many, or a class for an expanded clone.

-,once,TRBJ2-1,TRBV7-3,CASSLTGQTNEQFF,TGTGCCAGCAGCCTCACCGGACAGACTAATGAGCAGTTCTTC
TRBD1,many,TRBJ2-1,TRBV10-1,CASSDEWTGNEQFF,TGCGCCAGCAGTGACGAGTGGACAGGGAATGAGCAGTTCTTC
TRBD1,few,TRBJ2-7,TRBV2,CAGRGGAGGYEQYF,TGTGCCGGGAGAGGAGGCGCAGGGGGCTACGAGCAGTACTTC
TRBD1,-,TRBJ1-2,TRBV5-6,CASSPLGTGGVWYGYTF,TGTGCCAGCAGCCCCTTGGGAACAGGGGGAGTTTGGTATGGCTACACCTTC
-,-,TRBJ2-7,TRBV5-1,CASSLGGKQYF,TGCGCCAGCAGCTTGGGAGGTAAGCAGTACTTC
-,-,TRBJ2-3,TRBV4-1,CASSPGGATSRTDTQYF,TGCGCCAGCAGCCCTGGAGGGGCTACCTCCCGCACAGATACGCAGTATTTT
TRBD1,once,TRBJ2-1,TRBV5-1,CASSLGRGGARNEQFF,TGCGCCAGCAGCTTGGGGAGAGGGGGCGCCAGAAATGAGCAGTTCTTC
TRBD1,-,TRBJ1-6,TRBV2,CASRSGGSYNSPLHF,TGTGCCAGCAGATCAGGGGGCTCCTATAATTCACCCCTCCACTTT
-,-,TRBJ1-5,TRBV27,CASSFDSRYQPQHF,TGTGCCAGCAGTTTCGACAGTAGATATCAGCCCCAGCATTTT
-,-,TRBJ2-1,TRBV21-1,CASSKESGDRSSYNEQFF,TGTGCCAGCAGCAAAGAAAGCGGGGATCGGAGCTCCTACAATGAGCAGTTCTTC
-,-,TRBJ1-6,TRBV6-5,CASSPPVPSLHF,TGTGCCAGCAGTCCTCCCGTCCCCAGTCTCCACTTT
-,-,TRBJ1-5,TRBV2,CASGGRNQPQHF,TGTGCCAGCGGGGGCCGCAATCAGCCCCAGCATTTT
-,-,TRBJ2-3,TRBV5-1,CASSLTGFTDTQYF,TGCGCCAGCAGCTTGACAGGGTTCACAGATACGCAGTATTTT
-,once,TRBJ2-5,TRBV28,CASSLTEETQYF,TGTGCCAGCAGTTTGACAGAAGAGACCCAGTACTTC
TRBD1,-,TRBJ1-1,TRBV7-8,CASSLFDRGTTEAFF,TGTGCCAGCAGCTTATTTGACAGGGGGACCACTGAAGCTTTCTTT
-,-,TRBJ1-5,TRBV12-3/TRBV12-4,CASRRGYQGPQHF,TGTGCCAGCCGGCGAGGGTACCAAGGACCCCAGCATTTT
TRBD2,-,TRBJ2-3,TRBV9,CASSPRTSQYTQYF,TGTGCCAGCAGCCCTCGGACTAGTCAATATACGCAGTATTTT
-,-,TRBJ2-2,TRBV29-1,CSAGFGGGSTGELFF,TGCAGCGCCGGGTTTGGAGGGGGCAGCACCGGGGAGCTGTTTTTT
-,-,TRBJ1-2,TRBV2,CAGRTGGYGYTF,TGTGCCGGGCGGACCGGGGGCTATGGCTACACCTTC
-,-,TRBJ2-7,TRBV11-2,CASSLEGRGSYEQYF,TGTGCCAGCAGCTTAGAAGGCAGGGGTTCCTACGAGCAGTACTTC
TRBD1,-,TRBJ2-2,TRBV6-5,CASRGTVNTGELFF,TGTGCCAGCAGGGGGACAGTTAACACCGGGGAGCTGTTTTTT
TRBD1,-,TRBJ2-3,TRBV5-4,CASSLALGTGSDTQYF,TGTGCCAGCAGCTTGGCTTTGGGGACAGGGTCAGATACGCAGTATTTT
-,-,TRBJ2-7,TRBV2,CASSESPGVSYEQYF,TGTGCCAGCAGTGAATCCCCAGGGGTGTCCTACGAGCAGTACTTC
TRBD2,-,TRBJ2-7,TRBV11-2,CASGLASGGQSSYEQYF,TGTGCCAGCGGGCTGGCTAGCGGGGGGCAGAGCTCCTACGAGCAGTACTTC
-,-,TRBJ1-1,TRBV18,CASSPQTGNTEAFF,TGTGCCAGCTCACCGCAAACAGGGAACACTGAAGCTTTCTTT
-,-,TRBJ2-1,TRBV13,CASSSRDWRGNEQFF,TGTGCCAGCAGCTCCCGGGACTGGAGGGGCAATGAGCAGTTCTTC
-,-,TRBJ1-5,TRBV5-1,CASSFAGEASQPQHF,TGCGCCAGCAGCTTTGCAGGGGAAGCGAGTCAGCCCCAGCATTTT
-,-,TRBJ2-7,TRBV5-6,CASSPPILQGPIYEQYF,TGTGCCAGCAGCCCGCCAATACTACAGGGTCCGATCTACGAGCAGTACTTC
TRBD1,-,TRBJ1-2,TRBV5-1,CASSYGQEGGGYTF,TGCGCCAGCAGCTACGGACAGGAAGGGGGTGGCTACACCTTC
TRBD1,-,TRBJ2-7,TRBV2,CASSEGGQSYEQYF,TGTGCCAGCAGTGAAGGGGGACAGTCCTACGAGCAGTACTTC
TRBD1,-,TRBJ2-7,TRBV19,CASSPGQGFSYEQYF,TGTGCCAGTAGTCCTGGACAGGGATTCTCCTACGAGCAGTACTTC
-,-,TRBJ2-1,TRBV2,CASSVRTVSYNEQFF,TGTGCCAGCAGTGTTCGGACAGTCTCCTACAATGAGCAGTTCTTC
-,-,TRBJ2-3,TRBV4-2,CASSPRARELRTDTQYF,TGTGCCAGCAGCCCCCGAGCACGGGAGCTACGCACAGATACGCAGTATTTT
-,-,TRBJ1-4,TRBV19,CASTGLAWEKLFF,TGTGCCAGTACAGGGTTGGCTTGGGAAAAACTGTTTTTT
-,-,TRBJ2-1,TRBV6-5,CASSPVGGRDNEQFF,TGTGCCAGCAGCCCAGTCGGGGGGCGGGACAATGAGCAGTTCTTC
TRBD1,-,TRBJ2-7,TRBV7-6,CASSPDRGGLEQYF,TGTGCCAGCAGCCCAGACAGGGGGGGCCTCGAGCAGTACTTC